Listed here are 6 T cell receptor beta chains from one sample, sequenced in a study of CD8+ T cells in alopecia areata. Treatment given: oral pan-JAK inhibitor, 5-10 mg twice daily. Following RNA extraction, reverse transcription yielded cDNA that acted as the sequencing template. The data were produced by immunoSEQ multiplex PCR, yet TCRdb's version contains in-frame clones alone and is incomplete. The sample consists of about 190,000 clones, about three fifths of them appearing once. This specimen was CD4+ T cells sorted from blood, taken at week 4, from a patient treated with tofacitinib. The receptors were sampled from a human donor with alopecia areata.

The chain links TRBV19 to TRBJ2-3; 9 bases fit TRBD2. CDR1 and CDR2 from the germline V gene are LNHDA and SQIVND (reference sequence). Unmatched junction bases numbered 10, after V lost 6 bases and J lost 6 bases. This CDR3 comprises 15 residues. The CDR3 DNA reads as TGTGCCAGTAGGTGGACTAGCGCCGGAGGTGATACGCAGTATTTT. As protein: CASRWTSAGGDTQYF.

The chain employs TRBV20-1 and TRBJ2-7; D remains ambiguous. The ends were cut back, 7 bases at V and 5 bases at J, with 12 bases in the middle. The CDR3 covers 11 residues. Looked up from germline, CDR1 is DFQATT and CDR2 is SNEGSKA (reference sequence). CDR3 residues: CSGILGDEQYF. The CDR3 nucleotides are TGCAGTGGAATTCTCGGAGACGAGCAGTACTTC.

The chain recombines TRBV19 with TRBJ2-6; 9 bases map to TRBD1. V lost 8 bases to trimming and J lost 2 bases; unmatched junction nucleotides: 10. There are 17 residues in the CDR3. In germline, CDR1 is LNHDA, CDR2 SQIVND (reference sequence). The CDR3 bases are TGTGCCAGTGGATCGGGGACAGGGAGGGCTGGGGCCAACGTCCTGACTTTC. It encodes CASGSGTGRAGANVLTF.

The chain joins TRBV9 to TRBJ2-1; D is unclear. CDR1 and CDR2 from the germline V gene are SGDLS and YYNGEE. Deletions cut 2 bases from V and 0 bases from J, with 15 bases between. CDR3 length: 17 residues. CDR3 DNA: TGTGCCAGCAGCGTTAAGTGGGGAACCCGCTCCTACAATGAGCAGTTCTTC. Its protein product is CASSVKWGTRSYNEQFF.

The rearrangement joins TRBV6-5 to TRBJ1-5; TRBD1 matches 10 bases. V lost 6 bases to trimming and J lost 10 bases; unmatched junction nucleotides: 3. The CDR3 is 12 residues long. The V gene's germline CDR1 is MNHEY and CDR2 SVGAGI. The CDR3 reads CASRLTGGPQHF. CDR3 coding DNA: TGTGCCAGCAGGCTGACAGGGGGCCCCCAGCATTTT.

The chain uses TRBV27 and TRBJ2-4, with 7 positions matching TRBD2. The germline CDR1 and CDR2 sequences are MNHEY and SMNVEV (reference sequence). Trimming at V came to 6 bases and at J to 8 bases, leaving 10 bases not matched to a gene. The CDR3 extends over 14 amino acids. The CDR3 DNA follows: TGTGCCAGCAGAGCGGGGCTAGTCAATGACATTCAGTACTTC. Translating gives CASRAGLVNDIQYF.